These 23 T cell receptor beta chains were sequenced from one sample in a study of breast tumors, draining lymph nodes, adjacent tissues. Axillary draining lymph nodes of breast cancer patients supplied the node samples. TCRdb redid the calling of the multiplex PCR reads with MiXCR, one entry per CDR3 protein. The sample has around 140,000 distinct CDR3 sequences, more than 20% seen once; the top ten hold around 2.7%. The sequencing input was axillary lymph node tissue. These receptors were collected from a female donor with breast cancer. Some clones in this sample may be carry-over from other donors' samples.

This clonotype was counted ten times or more. The chain combines TRBV13 with TRBJ2-7, with TRBD2 matching 7 bases. CDR1 is PRHDT and CDR2 is FYEKMQ in the germline V gene (reference sequence). CDR3 length equals 13 residues. The junction had 4 bases not matched to a gene; V was cut back by 5 bases and J by 3 bases. This CDR3 reads CASSNGGGYEQYF. DNA of the CDR3: TGTGCCAGCAGCAATGGGGGGGGCTACGAGCAGTACTTC.

This clonotype was seen repeatedly, ten times or more. The CDR3 here is CASSLGPKPTSGAYEQYF. The CDR3 DNA reads TGCGCCAGCAGCTTGGGACCCAAACCGACTAGCGGGGCCTACGAGCAGTACTTC. This chain joins TRBV5-1 and TRBJ2-7; TRBD2 matches 11 bases. This CDR3 is 18 amino acids long. The trim removed 0 bases at V and 2 bases at J, leaving 10 bases unmatched. Germline lookup yields CDR1 SGHRS and CDR2 YFSETQ. The whole variable domain, filled in from reference TRBV5-1 and TRBJ2-7, reads KAGVTQTPRYLIKTRGQQVTLSCSPISGHRSVSWYQQTPGQGLQFLFEYFSETQRNKGNFPGRFSGRQFSNSRSEMNVSTLELGDSALYLCASSLGPKPTSGAYEQYFGPGTRLTVT.

This clonotype was found many times. This chain joins TRBV10-1 and TRBJ2-3; 9 bases align to TRBD2. The junction had 8 bases not matched to a gene; V was cut back by 2 bases and J by 5 bases. The CDR3 has 16 residues. Germline V gives CDR1 WNHNN, CDR2 SYGVQD (reference sequence). Here the CDR3 reads CASSEAVAGAGDTQYF. The CDR3, as DNA: TGCGCCAGCAGTGAGGCGGTAGCGGGAGCCGGAGATACGCAGTATTTT.

Ten or more counts support this clonotype. This chain connects TRBV2 to TRBJ2-7; D not resolved. Germline-derived CDR1 and CDR2 are SNHLY and FYNNEI. This CDR3 comprises 13 residues. Trimming removed 5 bases at V and 3 bases at J, with 11 bases between. CDR3 nucleotide sequence: TGTGCCAGCAGTACTCTAGGCAGCTACGAGCAGTACTTC. It translates to CASSTLGSYEQYF.

This clonotype was seen repeatedly, ten times or more. This chain links TRBV20-1 with TRBJ2-7, with D possibly being TRBD1 (7 bases). The V end was cut by 5 bases, the J end by 7 bases, with 18 bases between. This CDR3 spans 13 amino acids. Germline V gene data show CDR1 as DFQATT and CDR2 as SNEGSKA (reference sequence). This CDR3 is CSAPDSGGWEQYF. CDR3 sequence (DNA): TGCAGTGCTCCAGATTCAGGGGGGTGGGAGCAGTACTTC.

This clonotype showed up many times. The rearrangement uses TRBV5-6 and TRBJ2-7; 9 bases are shared with TRBD1. This CDR3 comprises 15 residues. The V gene end was trimmed by 0 bases and the J gene end by 4 bases; junction bases not matched to a gene: 5. Germline V gene lookup returns CDR1 SGHDT and CDR2 YYEEEE. CDR3 region: CASSLGNRGRYEQYF. DNA of the CDR3: TGTGCCAGCAGCTTGGGGAACAGGGGGCGGTACGAGCAGTACTTC.

The table lists this clonotype with many counts. In DNA form, the CDR3 reads TGTGCCAGCAGTGACGCGACAGCAAACCGCAACGAGCAGTACTTC. Translating it yields CASSDATANRNEQYF. The V gene is TRBV6-1, the J gene TRBJ2-7; the D gene is possibly TRBD1 (5 bases). V was cut by 3 bases and J by 5 bases, with 17 bases left in between. From germline, CDR1 is MNHNS and CDR2 SASEGT. This CDR3 is built from 15 residues.

This clonotype was picked up many times. The chain combines TRBV27 with TRBJ2-5; 7 bases line up with TRBD2. This CDR3 is 13 amino acids long. CDR1 and CDR2 from the germline V gene are MNHEY and SMNVEV (reference sequence). V was clipped by 4 bases and J by 7 bases; unmatched bases: 6. Here the CDR3 DNA reads TGTGCCAGCAGTTCGACTAGCCTCGGGACCCAGTACTTC. This encodes CASSSTSLGTQYF.

This clonotype was found many times. The V call is TRBV7-9, the J call TRBJ2-1, with D tentatively TRBD2 (5 bases). The germline CDR1 and CDR2 sequences are SEHNR and FQNEAQ (reference sequence). The CDR3 is 14 amino acids. V was cut by 5 bases and J by 7 bases, with 15 bases left in between. The CDR3 nucleotides read TGTGCCAGCAGCCCCCGGGCCCGAGGGAATGAGCAGTTCTTC. Its translation is CASSPRARGNEQFF.

This sequence joins TRBV30 and TRBJ2-1; D remains unclear. Per germline, CDR1 GTSNPN and CDR2 SVGIG (reference sequence). V shed 2 bases and J shed 6 bases, with 14 bases lying between them. The CDR3 consists of 14 residues. DNA for the CDR3: TGTGCCTGGAGTCGGGTCACAACGGGCAATGAGCAGTTCTTC. This codes for CAWSRVTTGNEQFF.

This clonotype was counted many times. The chain carries TRBV6-5 and TRBJ2-1; 11 bases line up with TRBD1. The CDR3 has 16 residues. CDR1 and CDR2 (germline): MNHEY, SVGAGI. Trimming at V came to 5 bases and at J to 5 bases, leaving 8 bases not matched to a gene. CDR3 sequence (DNA): TGTGCCAGCAGTCTGACCGGGACAGGGGGACACAATGAGCAGTTCTTC. This codes for CASSLTGTGGHNEQFF.

This clonotype was seen ten or more times. The chain is built from TRBV5-8 and TRBJ2-1; 8 bases agree with TRBD1. The CDR3 extends over 17 amino acids. Trimming removed 0 bases from V and 1 base from J; junction bases left unmatched: 6. Germline values: CDR1 SGHTS, CDR2 YDEGEE. The CDR3 loop is CASSLGTGTPSYNEQFF. For the CDR3, the DNA is TGTGCCAGCAGCTTGGGGACAGGGACGCCGTCCTACAATGAGCAGTTCTTC.

On this clonotype itself: One end of the junction is discordant with germline, which a read error may explain. The chain couples TRBV12-3 or TRBV12-4 to TRBJ1-5, with 7 bases matching TRBD1. The length of the CDR3 is 16 residues. In DNA form, the CDR3 reads TGTGCCAGCGGTTTAGGGACAGCGGATAGCAATCAGCCCCAGCATTTT. It codes for CASGLGTADSNQPQHF.

This clonotype was found many times. The V and J genes are TRBV11-3 and TRBJ2-1; 10 positions match TRBD2. V dropped 4 bases and J dropped 8; count of bases not matched to a gene: 5. The germline V gene encodes CDR1 SGHNT and CDR2 YENEEA. The CDR3 loop spans 14 amino acids. The CDR3 DNA follows: TGTGCCAGCAGCTCTCAGCGGGAGGGATATGAGCAGTTCTTC. It yields the protein CASSSQREGYEQFF.

This clonotype was recorded a few times. Being one base from a much bigger clone, this may be a read error. The chain combines TRBV20-1 with TRBJ2-1; D is unclear. Germline V gives CDR1 DFQATT, CDR2 SNEGSKA (reference sequence). V lost 0 bases, J lost 12 bases, and 9 bases lay in between. This CDR3 has 11 amino acids. CDR3 in DNA: TGCAGTGCTAGAGATTTAGATGTGCAGTTCTTC. It translates to CSARDLDVQFF.

This clonotype showed up many times. V is TRBV29-1 and J is TRBJ2-3; 9 bases align to TRBD2. The CDR3 contains 14 residues. J gave up 1 base and V 3 bases, and 2 bases lay outside the gene matches. The germline V gene encodes CDR1 SQVTM and CDR2 ANQGSEA. Written as DNA, the CDR3 is TGCAGCGTTGATAGGACTAGCGGCACAGATACGCAGTATTTT. It is translated as CSVDRTSGTDTQYF.

Regarding this clonotype: A much larger clone lies one base from this, so it may be a read error. The chain combines TRBV6-5 with TRBJ1-5; D may be TRBD1 (5 bases). The germline CDR1 and CDR2 sequences are MNHEY and SVGAGI. V was pared by 4 bases and J by 4 bases, with 11 bases between. The CDR3 totals 14 residues. This CDR3 is CASSSGPKNQPQHF. In DNA form, the CDR3 reads TGTGCCAGCAGTTCGGGACCGAAAAATCAGCCCCAGCATTTT.

As to this clonotype: A much more abundant neighbour one base away suggests this may be a read error. This sequence joins TRBV7-2 and TRBJ2-6, with 9 nucleotides matching TRBD1. CDR3 size: 20 residues. J was trimmed by 3 bases and V by 1 base; bases with no gene match: 13. CDR1 and CDR2 (germline): SGHTA, FQGNSA. CDR3 sequence: CASSLVGQGGQEGGANVLTF. The CDR3 DNA is TGTGCCAGCAGCTTAGTGGGACAGGGTGGGCAGGAGGGTGGGGCCAACGTCCTGACTTTC. The whole variable domain, remainder taken from reference TRBV7-2 and TRBJ2-6, is GAGVSQSPSNKVTEKGKDVELRCDPISGHTALYWYRQSLGQGLEFLIYFQGNSAPDKSGLPSDRFSAERTGGSVSTLTIQRTQQEDSAVYLCASSLVGQGGQEGGANVLTFGAGSRLTVL.

The chain carries TRBV6-2 or TRBV6-3 and TRBJ2-2; D might be TRBD1 (5 bases). The CDR3 is 15 amino acids. The germline CDR1 and CDR2 sequences are MNHEY and SVGEGT. V gave up 2 bases and J gave up 1 base, with 8 bases separating them. The CDR3 nucleotides are TGTGCCAGCAGTTACCGGCAGGGGAACACCGGGGAGCTGTTTTTT. Its protein is CASSYRQGNTGELFF.

Many counts were recorded for this clonotype. The chain is built from TRBV11-1 and TRBJ2-3; 8 nucleotides match TRBD1. J lost 2 bases, V lost 5 bases, and 3 bases had no gene match. The CDR3 loop spans 14 amino acids. Germline V lookup: CDR1 SGHAT, CDR2 FQDESV (reference sequence). In nucleotides, the CDR3 is TGTGCCAGCAGCGCGGACAGGGTCACAGATACGCAGTATTTT. It encodes CASSADRVTDTQYF.

In its sample, this clonotype was seen many times. The chain employs TRBV24-1 and TRBJ2-3; possible D gene TRBD2, 6 bases. The germline gives CDR1 KGHDR, CDR2 SFDVKD. This CDR3 spans 15 amino acids. The ends were cut back, 3 bases at V and 3 bases at J, with 12 bases in the middle. The DNA for the CDR3 is TGTGCCACCAGTGATGCTACTAGCTGGACAGATACGCAGTATTTT. It is translated as CATSDATSWTDTQYF.

This clonotype was counted many times. The chain is built from TRBV5-1 and TRBJ2-7, with 9 nucleotides matching TRBD1. V lost 5 bases, J lost 4 bases, and 10 bases stayed unmatched. The CDR3 contains 15 residues. From germline, CDR1 is SGHRS and CDR2 YFSETQ. CDR3: CASRETGGLGYEQYF. CDR3 coding DNA: TGCGCCAGCAGGGAAACAGGGGGCTTAGGATACGAGCAGTACTTC.

This clonotype was observed at least ten times. This chain joins TRBV13 and TRBJ2-1; 7 positions agree with TRBD2. CDR3 size: 14 residues. From germline, CDR1 is PRHDT and CDR2 FYEKMQ (reference sequence). Trimming removed 8 bases from V and 2 bases from J; junction bases left unmatched: 6. CDR3 sequence reads: CASGVRGAYNEQFF. The CDR3 nucleotides read TGTGCCAGCGGCGTCCGGGGGGCCTACAATGAGCAGTTCTTC.